This passage covers 5 T cell receptor beta chains from one sample sequenced in a study of blood T cell repertoires in COVID-19. Clones were read by immunoSEQ multiplex PCR, and TCRdb kept only the in-frame ones, dropping some. The profile covers around 250,000 clones, with about nine tenths appearing a single time and approximately 1.3% taken by the ten largest. Sequencing used PBMCs or T cells enriched from blood (not recorded which). Receptors were obtained from a human donor in a cohort exposed to, infected with or recovered from COVID-19 (not recorded which). The donor label of this sample is uncertain.

The chain uses TRBV11-2 and TRBJ2-3; TRBD2 aligns across 8 bases. There are 16 residues in the CDR3. Germline V gene data show CDR1 as SGHAT and CDR2 as FQNNGV. Trimming took 6 bases from V and 1 from J; bases not matched to a gene: 9. CDR3 residues: CASRVGGGRGTDTQYF. The CDR3 bases are TGTGCCAGCAGGGTCGGGGGGGGCCGAGGCACAGATACGCAGTATTTT. The full variable domain, in which reference TRBV11-2 and TRBJ2-3 provide the parts outside the CDR3, is EAGVAQSPRYKIIEKRQSVAFWCNPISGHATLYWYQQILGQGPKLLIQFQNNGVVDDSQLPKDRFSAERLKGVDSTLKIQPAKLEDSAVYLCASRVGGGRGTDTQYFGPGTRLTVL.

The gene calls are TRBV10-1 and TRBJ1-5, with D perhaps matching TRBD1 (5 bases). The CDR3 is 14 residues long. CDR1 WNHNN and CDR2 SYGVQD come from the germline V gene (reference sequence). Deletions cut 1 base from V and 5 bases from J, with 9 bases between. The CDR3 nucleotides read TGCGCCAGCAGTGAGTGGGGGAGGGATCAGCCCCAGCATTTT. Its protein product is CASSEWGRDQPQHF.

The chain links TRBV30 to TRBJ2-7; 7 bases map to TRBD2. Trimming took 0 bases from V and 7 from J; bases not matched to a gene: 18. Per germline, CDR1 GTSNPN and CDR2 SVGIG (reference sequence). The CDR3 spans 17 residues. The CDR3: CAWSVMKSGRGMWEQYF. The CDR3 DNA follows: TGTGCCTGGAGTGTAATGAAGTCAGGGCGGGGGATGTGGGAGCAGTACTTC.

The chain uses TRBV29-1 and TRBJ1-1, with 8 bases identical to TRBD1. Germline assignment: CDR1 SQVTM and CDR2 ANQGSEA. The trim removed 6 bases at V and 0 bases at J, leaving 6 bases unmatched. The CDR3 extends over 14 amino acids. CDR3 DNA sequence: TGCAGCGTGTTACCGGGACAGGTGAACACTGAAGCTTTCTTT. This gives the protein CSVLPGQVNTEAFF.

The genes are TRBV7-3 and TRBJ2-1, with 7 bases that match TRBD2. The length of the CDR3 is 21 residues. Germline V lookup: CDR1 SGHTA, CDR2 FQGTGA. The V and J ends lost 2 bases and 0 bases, in that order; junction bases with no gene match: 19. For the CDR3, the DNA is TGTGCCAGCAGCTTAGTCCCTAGGTCTACGGGGGGACTTAGCTCCTACAATGAGCAGTTCTTC. Translation: CASSLVPRSTGGLSSYNEQFF.